The clone carrying this TCR beta chain was detected once. A much larger clone lies one base from this, so it may be a read error. The sample belongs to a study of T cells after yellow fever vaccination. Study as a whole: Fractions with few cells were prepared using SMART-Seq v4 Ultra Low Input.

TCRdb processed the 5' RACE reads anew with MiXCR; each CDR3 protein has one entry. The sample holds about 140,000 distinct CDR3 sequences, more than 6% seen once. Germline CDR1 and CDR2: MNHEY and SVGEGT. The CDR3 covers 18 residues. The V segment lost 5 bases and the J segment 4 bases; nucleotides outside the gene matches: 15. This clonotype was sampled from a man aged 30-40 years who received the YFV17D yellow fever vaccine. The material was CD4+ T cells sorted from PBMCs, obtained 5 days after the yellow fever booster vaccination. V usage is TRBV6-2 or TRBV6-3 and J usage is TRBJ2-1; 9 bases are a match to TRBD2. The CDR3 DNA is TGTGCCAGCAGTAACCTTCCCGAAGCGGGAGGAGGGTACAATGAGCAGTTCTTC. This encodes CASSNLPEAGGGYNEQFF.